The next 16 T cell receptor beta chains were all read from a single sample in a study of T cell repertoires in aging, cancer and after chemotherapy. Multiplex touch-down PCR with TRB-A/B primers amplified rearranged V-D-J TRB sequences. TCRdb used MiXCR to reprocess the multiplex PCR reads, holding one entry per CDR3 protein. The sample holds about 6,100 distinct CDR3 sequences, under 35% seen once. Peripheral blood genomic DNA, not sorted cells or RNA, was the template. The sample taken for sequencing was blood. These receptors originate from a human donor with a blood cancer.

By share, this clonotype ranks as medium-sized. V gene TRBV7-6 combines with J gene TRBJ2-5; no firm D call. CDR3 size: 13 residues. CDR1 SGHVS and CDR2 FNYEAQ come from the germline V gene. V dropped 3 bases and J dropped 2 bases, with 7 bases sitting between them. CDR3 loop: CASSLAVQETQYF. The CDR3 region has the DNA TGTGCCAGCAGCTTGGCAGTTCAAGAGACCCAGTACTTC. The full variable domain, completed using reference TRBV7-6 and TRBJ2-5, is GAGVSQSPRYKVTKRGQDVALRCDPISGHVSLYWYRQALGQGPEFLTYFNYEAQQDKSGLPNDRFSAERPEGSISTLTIQRTEQRDSAMYRCASSLAVQETQYFGPGTRLLVL.

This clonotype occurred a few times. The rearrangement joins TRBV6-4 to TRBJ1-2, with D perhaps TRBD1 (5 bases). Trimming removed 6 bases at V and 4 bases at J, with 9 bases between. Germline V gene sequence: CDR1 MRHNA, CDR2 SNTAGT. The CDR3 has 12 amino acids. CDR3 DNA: TGTGCCAGCAGACTCGACAGCTATGGCTACACCTTC. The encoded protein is CASRLDSYGYTF.

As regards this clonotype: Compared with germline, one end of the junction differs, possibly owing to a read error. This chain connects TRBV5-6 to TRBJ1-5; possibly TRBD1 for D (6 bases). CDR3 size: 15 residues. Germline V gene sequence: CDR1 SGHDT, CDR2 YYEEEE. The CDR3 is CASSLEGNRDQPQHF. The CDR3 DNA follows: TGCGCCAGCAGCTTGGAGGGTAACAGGGATCAGCCCCAGCATTTT.

Here the CDR3 reads CASSLDRGVETQYF. DNA of the CDR3: TGTGCCAGCAGCTTGGACAGGGGGGTGGAGACCCAGTACTTC. The gene calls are TRBV5-6 and TRBJ2-5, with 8 bases fitting TRBD1. The germline V gene has CDR1 SGHDT and CDR2 YYEEEE. There are 14 residues in the CDR3. V was pared by 0 bases and J by 5 bases, with 3 bases of the junction left unmatched.

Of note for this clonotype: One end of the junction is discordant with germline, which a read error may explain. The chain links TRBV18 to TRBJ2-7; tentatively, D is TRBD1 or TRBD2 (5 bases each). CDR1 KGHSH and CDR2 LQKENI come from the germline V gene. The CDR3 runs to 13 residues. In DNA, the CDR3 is TGTGCCAGCTCACCACGGGGACCCTACGAGAAGTACTTC. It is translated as CASSPRGPYEKYF.

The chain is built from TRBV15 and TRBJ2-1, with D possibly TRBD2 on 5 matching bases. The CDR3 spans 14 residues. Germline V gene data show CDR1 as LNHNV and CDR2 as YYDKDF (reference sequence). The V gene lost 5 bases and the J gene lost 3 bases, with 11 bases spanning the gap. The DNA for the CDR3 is TGTGCCACCAGCGAGCCGGGAATCTACAATGAGCAGTTCTTC. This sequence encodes CATSEPGIYNEQFF.

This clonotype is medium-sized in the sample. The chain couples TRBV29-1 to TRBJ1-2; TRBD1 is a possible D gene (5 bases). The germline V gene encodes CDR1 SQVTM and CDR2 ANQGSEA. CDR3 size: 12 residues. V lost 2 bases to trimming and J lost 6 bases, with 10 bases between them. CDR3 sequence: CSVEMGVHGYTF. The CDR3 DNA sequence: TGCAGCGTTGAAATGGGGGTACATGGCTACACCTTC.

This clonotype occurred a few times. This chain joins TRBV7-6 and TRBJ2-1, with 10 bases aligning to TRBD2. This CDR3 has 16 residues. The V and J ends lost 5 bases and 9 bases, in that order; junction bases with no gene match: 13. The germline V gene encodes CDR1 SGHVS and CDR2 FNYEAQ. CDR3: CASSTRLAGLRSEQFF. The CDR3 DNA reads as TGTGCCAGCAGCACCCGACTAGCGGGCCTGAGAAGTGAGCAGTTCTTC. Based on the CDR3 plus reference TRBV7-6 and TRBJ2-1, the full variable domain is GAGVSQSPRYKVTKRGQDVALRCDPISGHVSLYWYRQALGQGPEFLTYFNYEAQQDKSGLPNDRFSAERPEGSISTLTIQRTEQRDSAMYRCASSTRLAGLRSEQFFGPGTRLTVL.

CDR3 in amino acids: CASSETRYRNTIYF. As DNA, the CDR3 is TGTGCCAGCAGTGAGACACGGTACCGAAACACCATATATTTT. This chain joins TRBV6-1 and TRBJ1-3; D gene unclear. The CDR3 runs 14 residues. Germline loops: CDR1 MNHNS, CDR2 SASEGT. Between the trimmed V and J ends, which lost 3 bases and 5 bases, there was a span of 11 bases.

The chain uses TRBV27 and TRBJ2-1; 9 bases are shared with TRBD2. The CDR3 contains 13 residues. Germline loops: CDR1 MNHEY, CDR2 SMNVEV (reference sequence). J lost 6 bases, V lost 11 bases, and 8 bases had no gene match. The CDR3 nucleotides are TGTGCCGTCGGCGGACTAGCGATCAATGAGCAGTTCTTC. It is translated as CAVGGLAINEQFF.

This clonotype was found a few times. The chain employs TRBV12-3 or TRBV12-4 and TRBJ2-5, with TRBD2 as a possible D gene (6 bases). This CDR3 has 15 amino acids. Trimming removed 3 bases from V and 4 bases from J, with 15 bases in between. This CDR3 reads CASSFGRGIGETQYF. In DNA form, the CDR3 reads TGTGCCAGCAGTTTTGGTCGGGGGATTGGAGAGACCCAGTACTTC.

Written as DNA, the CDR3 is TGCAGTTCCCCGGGGGAGAACCCCTACGAGCAGTACTTC. Translation: CSSPGENPYEQYF. The chain combines TRBV20-1 with TRBJ2-7, with D possibly matching TRBD2 (6 bases). The V end was cut by 8 bases, the J end by 2 bases, with 16 bases between. The CDR3 is 13 amino acids. Germline V lookup: CDR1 DFQATT, CDR2 SNEGSKA (reference sequence).

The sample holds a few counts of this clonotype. CDR3 bases: TGTGCCAGCAGTTACTCTTATTCGTCCGAGCAGTACTTC. It translates to CASSYSYSSEQYF. The rearrangement uses TRBV6-2 or TRBV6-3 and TRBJ2-7; D remains unclear. The V gene lost 0 bases and the J gene lost 6 bases, with 9 bases spanning the gap. Per germline, CDR1 MNHEY and CDR2 SVGEGT. This CDR3 contains 13 residues.

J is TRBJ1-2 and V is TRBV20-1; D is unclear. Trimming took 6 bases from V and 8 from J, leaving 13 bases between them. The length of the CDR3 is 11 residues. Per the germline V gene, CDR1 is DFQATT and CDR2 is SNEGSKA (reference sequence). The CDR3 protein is CSANPARGYTF. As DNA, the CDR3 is TGCAGTGCGAACCCGGCGCGCGGCTACACCTTC.

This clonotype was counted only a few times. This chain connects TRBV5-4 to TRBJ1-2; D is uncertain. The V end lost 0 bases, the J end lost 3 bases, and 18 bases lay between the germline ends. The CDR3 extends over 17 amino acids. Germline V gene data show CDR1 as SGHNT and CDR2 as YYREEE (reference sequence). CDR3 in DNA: TGTGCCAGCAGCTTGGGTGGCAGCCGATTAAACCACTATGGCTACACCTTC. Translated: CASSLGGSRLNHYGYTF.

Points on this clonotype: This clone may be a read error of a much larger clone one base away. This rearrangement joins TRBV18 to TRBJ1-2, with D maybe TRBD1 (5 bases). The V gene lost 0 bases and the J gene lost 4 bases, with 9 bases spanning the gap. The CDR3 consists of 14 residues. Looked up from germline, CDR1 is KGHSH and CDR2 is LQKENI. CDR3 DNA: TGTGCCAGCTCACCACCGGCAGGGCTCTATGGCTACACCTTC. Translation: CASSPPAGLYGYTF.